This T cell receptor (beta chain) stems from a study of breast tumors, draining lymph nodes, adjacent tissues (dated by TCRdb to the mid-2010s). Some background on the complete study: TCR beta repertoires were compared across tumor, adjacent nontumor tissue and axillary lymph nodes obtained from breast cancer patients. The study was designed to assess the relationships and possible T-cell exchange between tumor, surrounding tissue and draining lymph node repertoires in human breast cancer. Study-level results and caveats: The data were judged consistent with most tumor T cells deriving from the lymph node and then expanding within tumor tissue. The similarity between tumor and nontumor tissue repertoires was significantly greater in luminal-like breast cancer than in basal-like breast cancer. Tumor T-cell repertoires showed less diversity than lymph node repertoires and more diversity than nontumor tissue repertoires, and tumor T-cell repertoires showed preferential V and J gene usage. The study presented the conclusion that tumor T cells originate in lymph nodes as consistent with a hypothesis, not as something directly demonstrated.

The axillary draining lymph nodes of breast cancer patients were the source of the lymph node samples. TCRdb shows the sequencer as Illumina HiSeq 2000. TCR beta chain libraries were generated through multiplex PCR amplification. The amplified TCR beta chain products were analyzed by high-throughput sequencing. TCRdb applied fastp at Q25 and MiXCR to the public reads, then kept only in-frame beta chains. Rows with one shared CDR3 protein collapse into an entry with the most common genes and DNA. The table for this sample lists some 130,000 distinct CDR3 sequences; about a fifth of them were counted only once. Under 3% of the sample belongs to the ten largest clones. This clonotype has ten or more counts. Its target antigen remains unknown. Per-base quality was not reported, and no clone a single base away is much larger than it. The sequence was collected from a female donor with breast cancer. Some clones in this sample may be carry-over from other donors' samples. Sequencing was carried out using axillary lymph node tissue.

The CDR3 protein: CASSTVNEKLFF. Read as DNA, the sequence is TGTGCCAGTAGCACGGTGAATGAAAAACTGTTTTTT. The V gene is TRBV19 and the J gene is TRBJ1-4, with the D gene not clear enough to name. In the germline V gene (reference sequence), CDR1 corresponds to LNHDA and CDR2 to SQIVND. The CDR3 numbers 12 residues from cysteine through phenylalanine. Kept here is only the CDR3 DNA, which spans 36 bases and is read in frame from base 1. At the junction V is shortened by 6 bases and J by 5 bases, with 7 bases in between.